Reported below is one T cell receptor beta chain. No cognate antigen has been identified for it. No much larger clone is present one base from it, and per-base qualities are unavailable. V and J lose 2 bases and 4 bases, and a span of 26 bases separates them. For CDR1 and CDR2, the germline V gene lists KGHSH and LQKENI. From the cysteine up to the phenylalanine, the CDR3 has a length of 19 residues. Only CDR3 DNA remains: 57 bases, in frame from the first base. Each collaborating institution followed its own protocols to collect whole blood in K2EDTA tubes. For TCRbeta analysis, collaborators shipped samples as frozen whole blood, isolated PBMCs, or DNA extracted from either of those sample types. This entry comes from a study of blood T cell repertoires in COVID-19 (dated by TCRdb to the early 2020s). Background on the whole study: The collaborator samples originated in the United States, Italy and Spain and spanned the acute and convalescent phases of COVID-19. The prospective study material was composed of cDNA or gDNA derived from T cells, B-cell-depleted T cells, or PBMCs. The dataset comprised deeply sampled blood TCRbeta repertoires from subjects exposed to, actively infected with, or recovered from COVID-19. The repertoires were made available in a free public database intended to serve as a resource for research on the immune response to SARS-CoV-2. The samples were drawn from two sources: the first 160 participants of the ongoing ImmuneRACE study, and about 1,300 subjects contributed by 6 global collaborators. The sample metadata nearly always contained a de-identified subject ID, COVID-19 status, age in years and sex. Where available, HLA class I and class II types were taken from metadata supplied by the sample provider and were not determined by assay-based typing.

General study outcomes and caveats: The amount of clinical and demographic metadata varied by source and participant and was provided uncurated.

TCRbeta CDR3 regions were amplified from genomic DNA using the immunoSEQ Assay, a bias-controlled multiplex PCR. On the study's bioinformatics: The number of nucleated cells in each sample was estimated from the amplification of reference gene primers within the assay. Sequence reads were collapsed and filtered to measure the absolute abundance of every unique TCRbeta CDR3 rearrangement. For each sample, productive Simpson clonality was calculated as the square root of Simpson's diversity index across productive rearrangements. In TCRdb, the immuneACCESS table is reduced to in-frame sequences with V and J assigned. These tables do not hold every clone; where another copy was compared, an unresolved V gene accounts for under half, and the others remain unexplained. The V and J calls and clone size come from that table; D and trimming were worked out from the DNA. This sample has under 85,000 clones in its table, and around 79% of those were observed once. The top ten hold 11% of the sample.

Sequencing was done on a sample of peripheral blood. This chain joins TRBV18 to TRBJ1-2; D gene: possibly TRBD1, on 5 matching bases. This TCR derives from a man aged 45-65 years with acute or convalescent COVID-19. The CDR3 region: CASSPEKNAGLLAFYGYTF. The sequenced DNA: TGTGCCAGCTCACCAGAGAAGAATGCAGGGTTACTGGCTTTCTATGGCTACACCTTC.